Here is one T cell receptor (beta chain) with its context. Assay used: immunoSEQ multiplex PCR; TCRdb lists only in-frame clones, some missing. Here the sample spans roughly 250,000 clones, approximately 85% being singletons. The data are from a study of blood T cell repertoires in COVID-19. The CDR3 sequence is 15 residues long. V dropped 4 bases and J dropped 2 bases, with 14 bases sitting between them. The germline V gene has CDR1 MNHEY and CDR2 SMNVEV (reference sequence). The chain recombines TRBV27 with TRBJ1-1, with TRBD1 as a possible D gene (6 bases). Sequenced input: PBMCs or T cells enriched from blood (not recorded which). This TCR derives from a woman under 40 who had recovered from COVID-19. The CDR3 sequence: CASSSPGQKNTEAFF. The DNA for the CDR3 is TGTGCCAGCAGTTCACCGGGACAAAAAAACACTGAAGCTTTCTTT.